This T cell receptor beta chain was observed in a study of blood T cell repertoires in COVID-19. About the research overall: Samples came from the United States, Italy and Spain, spanning acute and convalescent COVID-19. The analysed material was cDNA or gDNA that came from T cells, B-cell-depleted T cells, or PBMCs.

In the source study's methods: It was from reference gene primer amplification that nucleated cell counts were estimated. Only in-frame clones appear in the TCRdb table, and some are missing; sequencing was by immunoSEQ multiplex PCR. V, J and clone size were drawn from that table, and D and trimming were deduced from the DNA. The sample carries 300,000 to 400,000 clones, approximately 86% recorded once. Enrollees, about 18 to 95 years old, lived in fewer than 25 US areas. The TCR sequence derives from a woman aged 40 to 50 with acute COVID-19. The specimen sequenced was PBMCs or T cells enriched from blood (not recorded which).

CDR3 region: CASSLTPADRGRRTEAFF. The CDR3 bases are TGTGCCAGCAGCTTAACGCCGGCGGACAGGGGGCGACGTACTGAAGCTTTCTTT. This rearrangement joins TRBV7-3 to TRBJ1-1, with 11 bases aligning to TRBD1. Germline assignment: CDR1 SGHTA and CDR2 FQGTGA. This CDR3 has 18 residues. V gave up 0 bases and J gave up 5 bases; unmatched junction bases: 11.